These 19 T cell receptor beta chains were all obtained from the same sample, sequenced in a study of shared clonotypes between healthy human individuals. It was CD45RO-negative cells, positively selected for CCR7, that made up naive CD8 cells, with terminally differentiated effector memory CD45RA+ cells excluded. Here immunoSEQ multiplex PCR was the method, and the copy in TCRdb shows in-frame clones only, minus some. The sample contains about 2,100,000 clones, 85% to 95% of which appear only once. Sequencing input: naive CD8+ T cells from PBMCs. All receptors derive from a man between 18 and 29 years old in good health. Some clones in this sample may be carry-over from other donors' samples.

This chain connects TRBV30 to TRBJ2-7, with D possibly matching TRBD1 (5 bases). Between the trimmed V and J ends, which lost 1 base and 0 bases, there was a span of 19 bases. Per the germline V gene, CDR1 is GTSNPN and CDR2 is SVGIG (reference sequence). The CDR3 runs to 17 residues. CDR3 protein: CAWSASTLQATSYEQYF. The CDR3 DNA reads as TGTGCCTGGAGTGCATCCACCCTACAGGCAACCTCCTACGAGCAGTACTTC.

The genes are TRBV9 and TRBJ1-2; D is uncertain. The V and J ends lost 3 bases and 8 bases respectively, with 20 bases between them. Germline-derived CDR1 and CDR2 are SGDLS and YYNGEE. CDR3 length: 15 residues. The chain's CDR3 is CASSARVGSSGGYTF. In nucleotides, the CDR3 is TGTGCCAGCAGCGCCAGAGTGGGGTCCAGTGGCGGCTACACCTTC.

CDR3 protein: CASRLKAGGPYNEQFF. CDR3 coding DNA: TGTGCCAGCAGATTGAAAGCGGGAGGGCCGTACAATGAGCAGTTCTTC. The chain employs TRBV27 and TRBJ2-1; TRBD2 aligns across 10 bases. The trim removed 6 bases at V and 4 bases at J, leaving 9 bases unmatched. The CDR3 loop spans 16 amino acids. Germline V gene data show CDR1 as MNHEY and CDR2 as SMNVEV (reference sequence).

This rearrangement joins TRBV7-3 to TRBJ2-1, with TRBD2 identical over 12 bases. V dropped 3 bases and J dropped 1; count of bases not matched to a gene: 13. The CDR3 contains 20 residues. Germline-derived CDR1 and CDR2 are SGHTA and FQGTGA. This chain's CDR3 is CASSFRLAGGPNYSYNEQFF. The DNA for the CDR3 is TGTGCCAGCAGCTTCCGTCTAGCGGGAGGGCCTAACTATTCCTACAATGAGCAGTTCTTC.

With respect to this clone: The identical CDR3 is also encoded by other nucleotide sequences in the sample. The chain carries TRBV5-5 and TRBJ2-7; D gene ambiguous. Trimming pared 2 bases from V and 1 base from J, leaving 4 bases between. Per the germline V gene, CDR1 is SGHKS and CDR2 is YYEKEE (reference sequence). This CDR3 has 12 residues. Here the CDR3 reads CASSFGSYEQYF. The CDR3 nucleotides read TGTGCCAGCAGCTTTGGATCCTACGAGCAGTACTTC.

The chain has TRBV4-1 and TRBJ1-2; TRBD1 aligns across 7 bases. This CDR3 region has 18 residues. From germline, CDR1 is MGHRA and CDR2 YSYEKL. Germline trimming cut 0 bases from V and 0 bases from J; bases unmatched to any gene: 10. The chain's CDR3 is CASSQDLGGQTANYGYTF. The DNA for the CDR3 is TGCGCCAGCAGCCAAGATCTTGGGGGACAGACAGCTAACTATGGCTACACCTTC.

This chain links TRBV10-2 with TRBJ2-1, with 8 bases that match TRBD2. V lost 6 bases and J lost 6; bases outside the gene matches: 13. Germline V lookup: CDR1 WSHSY, CDR2 SAAADI. CDR3 length: 16 residues. Here the CDR3 reads CASRGGATSEFNEQFF. Written as DNA, the CDR3 is TGCGCCAGCAGGGGGGGAGCGACTAGCGAGTTCAATGAGCAGTTCTTC.

About this clone itself: Other DNA sequences in the same sample also yield this CDR3. The chain joins TRBV6-1 to TRBJ2-7; D uncertain. Germline V gene sequence: CDR1 MNHNS, CDR2 SASEGT. Trimming shortened V by 6 bases and J by 1 base, and 7 bases separated the two germline ends. The CDR3 covers 12 residues. The CDR3 sequence is CASRGRSYEQYF. For the CDR3, the DNA is TGTGCCAGCAGGGGCAGGTCCTACGAGCAGTACTTC.

This rearrangement joins TRBV27 to TRBJ2-2, with D tentatively TRBD2 (5 bases). Trimming left V 3 bases short and J 8 bases short, with 10 bases between. The CDR3 spans 13 residues. Germline CDR1 is MNHEY and CDR2 is SMNVEV (reference sequence). CDR3 nucleotides: TGTGCCAGCAGTTTTCTCGGGGATGGGGAGCTGTTTTTT. Translation: CASSFLGDGELFF.

This chain connects TRBV27 to TRBJ1-1; D is undetermined. The CDR3 has 14 residues. Germline V gene sequence: CDR1 MNHEY, CDR2 SMNVEV (reference sequence). V shed 6 bases and J shed 1 base, with 12 bases lying between them. As DNA, the CDR3 is TGTGCCAGCAGCCCACTGGAGGAGAACACTGAAGCTTTCTTT. Protein sequence: CASSPLEENTEAFF.

CDR3 nucleotides: TGTGCCAGCAGTTTATCGCGGGGGGTGGGGGAACTGTTTTTT. Translation: CASSLSRGVGELFF. The chain links TRBV27 to TRBJ1-4; tentative D call: TRBD1 (5 bases). V lost 0 bases, J lost 12 bases, and 14 bases lay in between. The germline V gene encodes CDR1 MNHEY and CDR2 SMNVEV (reference sequence). The CDR3 contains 14 residues.

The chain combines TRBV5-6 with TRBJ2-7; D remains unclear. V lost 0 bases and J lost 7, with 8 bases in between. The germline V gene encodes CDR1 SGHDT and CDR2 YYEEEE. The CDR3 contains 12 residues. The CDR3 bases are TGTGCCAGCAGCTTGGCTGATAAGGAGCAGTACTTC. This codes for CASSLADKEQYF.

This clone was found once. The chain combines TRBV6-5 with TRBJ2-1; D not certain. The CDR3 spans 14 residues. V shed 9 bases and J shed 2 bases, with 14 bases lying between them. From germline, CDR1 is MNHEY and CDR2 SVGAGI. In DNA form, the CDR3 reads TGTGCCAGTCAGGCTGGGTCACCCTACAATGAGCAGTTCTTC. Protein product: CASQAGSPYNEQFF.

The chain couples TRBV9 to TRBJ2-1; 9 positions match TRBD2. Germline-derived CDR1 and CDR2 are SGDLS and YYNGEE. Trimming at V came to 4 bases and at J to 0 bases, leaving 8 bases not matched to a gene. CDR3 size: 17 residues. DNA for the CDR3: TGTGCCAGCAGCCAGACTAGCGGACAGAGCTCCTACAATGAGCAGTTCTTC. Amino acids: CASSQTSGQSSYNEQFF. The whole variable domain, filled in from reference TRBV9 and TRBJ2-1, reads DSGVTQTPKHLITATGQRVTLRCSPRSGDLSVYWYQQSLDQGLQFLIQYYNGEERAKGNILERFSAQQFPDLHSELNLSSLELGDSALYFCASSQTSGQSSYNEQFFGPGTRLTVL.

CDR3 loop: CASSFDPNTGELFF. The CDR3 DNA is TGTGCCAGCAGTTTCGATCCGAACACCGGGGAGCTGTTTTTT. J is TRBJ2-2 and V is TRBV28; D is ambiguous. The germline CDR1 and CDR2 sequences are MDHEN and SYDVKM. V was pared by 3 bases and J by 0 bases, with 5 bases between. This CDR3 region has 14 residues.

The V and J genes are TRBV27 and TRBJ1-2, with D possibly being TRBD1 (5 bases). This CDR3 is built from 12 residues. V was shortened by 6 bases and J by 7 bases, with 12 bases between the two germline ends. The germline gives CDR1 MNHEY, CDR2 SMNVEV (reference sequence). The CDR3 spells CASRDLGGGYTF. The CDR3 coding sequence is TGTGCCAGCAGAGATCTGGGGGGTGGCTACACCTTC.

The chain links TRBV29-1 to TRBJ1-3; no definite D call. This CDR3 has 14 amino acids. The V and J ends lost 4 bases and 0 bases respectively, with 10 bases between them. Germline CDR1 reads SQVTM; CDR2 reads ANQGSEA. The CDR3 loop is CSVVVSGSGNTIYF. CDR3 sequence (DNA): TGCAGCGTTGTCGTTTCGGGCTCTGGAAACACCATATATTTT.

The chain joins TRBV6-1 to TRBJ2-3, with 8 bases that match TRBD1. Germline values: CDR1 MNHNS, CDR2 SASEGT. This CDR3 region has 16 residues. V dropped 4 bases and J dropped 1; count of bases not matched to a gene: 7. The CDR3 here is CASSGLDRVGTDTQYF. Written as DNA, the CDR3 is TGTGCCAGCAGTGGGTTGGACAGGGTCGGCACAGATACGCAGTATTTT.

The chain couples TRBV6-5 to TRBJ2-7; D perhaps matches TRBD2 (5 bases). The germline V gene encodes CDR1 MNHEY and CDR2 SVGAGI. The CDR3 length is 16 residues. The V end was cut by 0 bases, the J end by 4 bases, with 16 bases between. This CDR3 reads CASSYSSGVAWYEQYF. CDR3 nucleotides: TGTGCCAGCAGTTACTCGTCCGGGGTCGCCTGGTACGAGCAGTACTTC.